Below are 15 T cell receptor beta chains sequenced from a single sample in a study of identical twins. TCRdb re-analysed the 5' RACE reads in MiXCR, keeping a single row per CDR3 protein. The sample has about 480,000 distinct CDR3 sequences, approximately 15% seen once. These data were also reused for a study on yellow fever vaccine responses in identical twins.

Material: CD4+ T cells sorted from blood. The receptor source for this set is a woman aged 18-29 years in good health.

The chain uses TRBV12-3 or TRBV12-4 and TRBJ2-7, with TRBD2 matching 8 bases. The CDR3 length is 14 residues. Trimming took 6 bases from V and 2 from J; bases not matched to a gene: 6. CDR3 protein: CASSRIAGTYEQYF. The CDR3 nucleotides are TGTGCCAGCAGCCGTATAGCGGGGACCTACGAGCAGTACTTC.

Many counts were recorded for this clonotype. This chain connects TRBV5-1 to TRBJ2-7; TRBD2 matches 8 bases. From germline, CDR1 is SGHRS and CDR2 YFSETQ. The V segment lost 4 bases and the J segment 1 base; nucleotides outside the gene matches: 4. This CDR3 region has 14 residues. The CDR3 sequence: CASSVLAVSYEQYF. The CDR3 region has the DNA TGCGCCAGCAGCGTACTAGCGGTGTCCTACGAGCAGTACTTC.

This clonotype was counted at least ten times. V gene TRBV7-2 combines with J gene TRBJ1-6; D possibly corresponds to TRBD1 (5 bases). Germline loops: CDR1 SGHTA, CDR2 FQGNSA. Trimming left V 2 bases short and J 7 bases short, with 12 bases between. This CDR3 is built from 15 residues. In DNA form, the CDR3 reads TGTGCCAGCAGCTTAAACGAGGGGAGGAATTCACCCCTCCACTTT. Translation: CASSLNEGRNSPLHF.

This clonotype was seen more than once but under ten times. The chain combines TRBV5-1 with TRBJ2-5, with D possibly TRBD2 on 7 matching bases. Per germline, CDR1 SGHRS and CDR2 YFSETQ. The length of the CDR3 is 16 residues. Trimming shortened V by 0 bases and J by 2 bases, and 14 bases separated the two germline ends. CDR3 coding DNA: TGCGCCAGCAGCTTGGCGGGGGGCGCTGGACAAGAGACCCAGTACTTC. Its translation: CASSLAGGAGQETQYF.

This clonotype was counted only a few times. V usage is TRBV28 and J usage is TRBJ2-7; 8 bases map to TRBD1. V lost 6 bases to trimming and J lost 3 bases; unmatched junction nucleotides: 13. This CDR3 has 16 residues. The germline CDR1 and CDR2 sequences are MDHEN and SYDVKM. For the CDR3, the DNA is TGTGCCAGCAGCCTCCCTCCGGACAGGGTTCTCTACGAGCAGTACTTC. Encoded protein: CASSLPPDRVLYEQYF. The full variable domain, in which reference TRBV28 and TRBJ2-7 provide the parts outside the CDR3, is DVKVTQSSRYLVKRTGEKVFLECVQDMDHENMFWYRQDPGLGLRLIYFSYDVKMKEKGDIPEGYSVSREKKERFSLILESASTNQTSMYLCASSLPPDRVLYEQYFGPGTRLTVT.

This clonotype occurred once. The chain joins TRBV30 to TRBJ2-1; 7 positions agree with TRBD2. CDR1 GTSNPN and CDR2 SVGIG come from the germline V gene (reference sequence). The CDR3 has 16 amino acids. Germline trimming cut 3 bases from V and 4 bases from J; bases unmatched to any gene: 12. CDR3 in amino acids: CAWRPGREMVYNEQFF. In nucleotides, the CDR3 is TGTGCCTGGAGGCCCGGGCGGGAGATGGTTTACAATGAGCAGTTCTTC.

The chain couples TRBV4-1 to TRBJ2-3, with D possibly TRBD1 on 6 matching bases. Per germline, CDR1 MGHRA and CDR2 YSYEKL. Between the trimmed V and J ends, which lost 3 bases and 5 bases, there was a span of 15 bases. This CDR3 spans 15 amino acids. CDR3 protein: CASSQYPLGGDTQYF. CDR3 DNA: TGCGCCAGCAGCCAGTACCCTCTAGGGGGAGATACGCAGTATTTT.

The table lists this clonotype with a few counts. The V and J genes are TRBV7-2 and TRBJ2-1; maybe TRBD1 (5 bases). CDR3 length: 15 amino acids. Trimming took off 3 bases at V and 6 bases at J, with 15 bases between the two ends. The germline V gene encodes CDR1 SGHTA and CDR2 FQGNSA. CDR3 sequence reads: CASSFGTGSVNEQFF. The CDR3 region has the DNA TGTGCCAGCAGCTTTGGAACAGGAAGTGTCAATGAGCAGTTCTTC.

The chain combines TRBV6-5 with TRBJ2-3; D gene uncertain. The germline V gene encodes CDR1 MNHEY and CDR2 SVGAGI. CDR3 size: 18 residues. The V end was cut by 2 bases, the J end by 0 bases, with 18 bases between. DNA of the CDR3: TGTGCCAGCAGTTACCTGGTCCTTAGGACCGTCAGCACAGATACGCAGTATTTT. Translating gives CASSYLVLRTVSTDTQYF.

The rearrangement uses TRBV6-2 or TRBV6-3 and TRBJ2-2, with TRBD1 identical over 9 bases. J lost 7 bases, V lost 2 bases, and 11 bases had no gene match. Germline V gene lookup returns CDR1 MNHEY and CDR2 SVGEGT. The CDR3 totals 17 residues. The CDR3, as DNA: TGTGCCAGCAGTTACCCCAACAGGGGGCAGAAGGTCGGGGAGCTGTTTTTT. Its protein is CASSYPNRGQKVGELFF.

This chain uses TRBV6-1 with TRBJ2-5; D might be TRBD2 (6 bases). V lost 8 bases, J lost 4 bases, and 23 bases lay in between. CDR1 is MNHNS, CDR2 SASEGT, per germline. CDR3 length equals 16 residues. The DNA of the CDR3 is TGTGCCAGCTTCGATTCGGGGGTAGAGTTTCGAGAGACCCAGTACTTC. This gives the protein CASFDSGVEFRETQYF.

This clonotype has more than one count but fewer than ten. The rearrangement uses TRBV28 and TRBJ2-7; 8 bases align to TRBD2. CDR3 length equals 13 residues. J was trimmed by 5 bases and V by 11 bases; bases with no gene match: 11. Germline lookup yields CDR1 MDHEN and CDR2 SYDVKM. CDR3 coding DNA: TGTGCCGCTACGGCGGGAGGTCGGCACGAGCAGTACTTC. Translation: CAATAGGRHEQYF.

This clonotype has only a few counts. V usage is TRBV15 and J usage is TRBJ1-1; D ambiguous. Germline V CDR1 and CDR2: LNHNV, YYDKDF (reference sequence). The CDR3 has 17 amino acids. V lost 1 base, J lost 0 bases, and 15 bases lay in between. CDR3 protein: CATSRVPTGRMNTEAFF. The CDR3, as DNA: TGTGCCACCAGCAGAGTCCCCACCGGGCGGATGAACACTGAAGCTTTCTTT.

J is TRBJ2-7 and V is TRBV15, with D uncertain. The CDR3 runs to 12 residues. Trimming removed 0 bases from V and 7 bases from J, with 7 bases in between. CDR1 is LNHNV and CDR2 is YYDKDF in the germline V gene (reference sequence). The CDR3 sequence: CATSRDLREQYF. The CDR3 nucleotides are TGTGCCACCAGCAGAGATCTGAGGGAGCAGTACTTC.

This clonotype was seen only a few times. This sequence joins TRBV9 and TRBJ2-7; 8 bases are shared with TRBD1. J gave up 3 bases and V 3 bases, and 8 bases lay outside the gene matches. CDR3 length: 15 residues. CDR1 SGDLS and CDR2 YYNGEE come from the germline V gene. The CDR3 bases are TGTGCCAGCAGCGCCCAAGGGACAGGTCACTACGAGCAGTACTTC. It codes for CASSAQGTGHYEQYF.